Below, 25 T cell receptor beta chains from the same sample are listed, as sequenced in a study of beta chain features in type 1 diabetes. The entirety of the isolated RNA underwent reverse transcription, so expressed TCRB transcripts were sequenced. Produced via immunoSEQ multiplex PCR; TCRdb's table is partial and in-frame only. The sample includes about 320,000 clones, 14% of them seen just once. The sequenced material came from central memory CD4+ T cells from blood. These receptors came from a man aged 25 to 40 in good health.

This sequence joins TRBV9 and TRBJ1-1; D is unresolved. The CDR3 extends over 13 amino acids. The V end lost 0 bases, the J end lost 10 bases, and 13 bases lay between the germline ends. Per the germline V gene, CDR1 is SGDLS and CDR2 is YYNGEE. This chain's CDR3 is CASSVELWGVAFF. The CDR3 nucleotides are TGTGCCAGCAGCGTAGAACTTTGGGGTGTAGCTTTCTTT. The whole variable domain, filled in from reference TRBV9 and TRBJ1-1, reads DSGVTQTPKHLITATGQRVTLRCSPRSGDLSVYWYQQSLDQGLQFLIQYYNGEERAKGNILERFSAQQFPDLHSELNLSSLELGDSALYFCASSVELWGVAFFGQGTRLTVV.

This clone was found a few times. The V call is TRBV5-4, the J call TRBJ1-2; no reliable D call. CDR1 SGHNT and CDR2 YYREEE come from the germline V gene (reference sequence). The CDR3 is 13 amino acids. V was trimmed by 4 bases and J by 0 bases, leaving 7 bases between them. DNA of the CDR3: TGTGCCAGCAGCCAAGACACTAACTATGGCTACACCTTC. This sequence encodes CASSQDTNYGYTF.

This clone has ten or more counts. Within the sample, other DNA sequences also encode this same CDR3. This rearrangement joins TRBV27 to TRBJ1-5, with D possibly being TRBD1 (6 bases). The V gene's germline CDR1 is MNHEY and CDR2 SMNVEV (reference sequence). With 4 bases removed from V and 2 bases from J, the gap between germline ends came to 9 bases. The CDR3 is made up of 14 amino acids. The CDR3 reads CASSSQGGNQPQHF. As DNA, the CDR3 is TGTGCCAGCAGTTCACAGGGTGGCAATCAGCCCCAGCATTTT.

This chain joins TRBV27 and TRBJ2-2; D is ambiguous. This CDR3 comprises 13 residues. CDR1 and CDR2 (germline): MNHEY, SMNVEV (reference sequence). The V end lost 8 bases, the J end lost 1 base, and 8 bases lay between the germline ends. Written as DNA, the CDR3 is TGTGCCAGCCACGGCGGGAACACCGGGGAGCTGTTTTTT. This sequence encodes CASHGGNTGELFF.

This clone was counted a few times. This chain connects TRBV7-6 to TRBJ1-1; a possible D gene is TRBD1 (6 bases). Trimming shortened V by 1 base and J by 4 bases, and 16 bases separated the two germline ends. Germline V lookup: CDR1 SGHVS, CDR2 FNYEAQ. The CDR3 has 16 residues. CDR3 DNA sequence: TGTGCCAGCAGCTTAGAGGGGTTGGGGGCAGGCACTGAAGCTTTCTTT. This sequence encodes CASSLEGLGAGTEAFF.

Written as DNA, the CDR3 is TGCAGCGTTGCCTCCACGGGGACAGGGGGCTCACCCCTCCACTTT. As protein: CSVASTGTGGSPLHF. This chain links TRBV29-1 with TRBJ1-6, with 12 bases aligning to TRBD1. Looked up from germline, CDR1 is SQVTM and CDR2 is ANQGSEA. CDR3 length: 15 residues. V lost 4 bases and J lost 10; bases outside the gene matches: 8.

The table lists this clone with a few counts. CDR3 amino acids: CASSLVDSTNEKLFF. The CDR3 region has the DNA TGCGCCAGCAGCTTGGTGGACAGCACTAATGAAAAACTGTTTTTT. The rearrangement links TRBV5-1 to TRBJ1-4; tentative D call: TRBD1 (6 bases). Trimming took off 0 bases at V and 2 bases at J, with 8 bases between the two ends. This CDR3 contains 15 residues. Germline loops: CDR1 SGHRS, CDR2 YFSETQ.

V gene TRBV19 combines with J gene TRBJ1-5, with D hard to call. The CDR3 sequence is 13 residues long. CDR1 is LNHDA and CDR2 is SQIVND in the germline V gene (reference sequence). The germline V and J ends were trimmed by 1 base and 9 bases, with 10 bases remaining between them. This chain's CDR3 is CASSIGESAPQHF. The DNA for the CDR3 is TGTGCCAGTAGTATAGGAGAGTCAGCGCCCCAGCATTTT.

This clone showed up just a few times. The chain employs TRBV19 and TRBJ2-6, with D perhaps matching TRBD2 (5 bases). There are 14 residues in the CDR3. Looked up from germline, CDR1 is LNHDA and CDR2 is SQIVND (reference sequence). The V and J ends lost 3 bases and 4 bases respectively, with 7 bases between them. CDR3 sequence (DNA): TGTGCCAGTAGTATTGTAGCGGGGGCCAACGTCCTGACTTTC. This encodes CASSIVAGANVLTF.

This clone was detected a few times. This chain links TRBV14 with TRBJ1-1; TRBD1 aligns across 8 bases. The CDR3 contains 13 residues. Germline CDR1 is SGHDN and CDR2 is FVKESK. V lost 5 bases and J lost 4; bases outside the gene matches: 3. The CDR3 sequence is CASSSQGGTEAFF. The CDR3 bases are TGTGCCAGCAGCTCACAGGGGGGCACTGAAGCTTTCTTT.

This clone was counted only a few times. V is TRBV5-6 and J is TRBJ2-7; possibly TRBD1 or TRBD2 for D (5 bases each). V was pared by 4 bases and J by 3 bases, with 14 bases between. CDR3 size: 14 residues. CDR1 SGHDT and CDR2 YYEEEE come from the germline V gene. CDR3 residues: CASSPKGPIYEQYF. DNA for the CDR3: TGTGCCAGCAGCCCCAAGGGACCGATCTACGAGCAGTACTTC. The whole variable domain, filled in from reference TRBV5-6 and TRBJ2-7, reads DAGVTQSPTHLIKTRGQQVTLRCSPKSGHDTVSWYQQALGQGPQFIFQYYEEEERQRGNFPDRFSGHQFPNYSSELNVNALLLGDSALYLCASSPKGPIYEQYFGPGTRLTVT.

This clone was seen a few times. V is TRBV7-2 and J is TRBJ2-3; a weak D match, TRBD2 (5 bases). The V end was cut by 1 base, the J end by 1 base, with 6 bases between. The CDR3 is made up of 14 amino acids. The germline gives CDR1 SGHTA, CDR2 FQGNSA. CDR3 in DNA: TGTGCCAGCAGCTTAGGGACTGGCACAGATACGCAGTATTTT. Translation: CASSLGTGTDTQYF.

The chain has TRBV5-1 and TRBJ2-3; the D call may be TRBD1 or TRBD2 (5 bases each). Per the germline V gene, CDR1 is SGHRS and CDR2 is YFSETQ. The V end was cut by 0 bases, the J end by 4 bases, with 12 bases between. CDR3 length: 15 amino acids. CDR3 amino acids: CASSLEGLAPDTQYF. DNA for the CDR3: TGCGCCAGCAGCTTGGAGGGGCTAGCCCCAGATACGCAGTATTTT.

This CDR3 is CAIRVGGNTGELFF. As DNA, the CDR3 is TGTGCCATCCGGGTCGGGGGGAACACCGGGGAGCTGTTTTTT. This sequence joins TRBV10-3 and TRBJ2-2; maybe TRBD2 (6 bases). V was cut by 8 bases and J by 1 base, with 11 bases left in between. Germline V lookup: CDR1 ENHRY, CDR2 SYGVKD. The CDR3 runs 14 residues.

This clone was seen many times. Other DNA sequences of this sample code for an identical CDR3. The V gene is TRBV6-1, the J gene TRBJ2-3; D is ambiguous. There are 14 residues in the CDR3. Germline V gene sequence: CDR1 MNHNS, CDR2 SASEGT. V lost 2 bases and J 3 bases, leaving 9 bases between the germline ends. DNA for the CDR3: TGTGCCAGCAGTGAAAGGGCCCGAACAGATACGCAGTATTTT. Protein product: CASSERARTDTQYF.

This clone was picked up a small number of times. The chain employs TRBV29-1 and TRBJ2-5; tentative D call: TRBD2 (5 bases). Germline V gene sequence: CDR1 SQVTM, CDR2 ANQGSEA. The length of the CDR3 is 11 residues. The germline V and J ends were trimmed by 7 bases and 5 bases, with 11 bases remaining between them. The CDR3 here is CSALTGETQYF. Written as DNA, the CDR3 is TGCAGCGCCCTTACGGGGGAGACCCAGTACTTC.

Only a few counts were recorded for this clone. CDR3 residues: CASSDSIGNTEAFF. In DNA form, the CDR3 reads TGTGCCAGCAGTGACAGCATTGGCAACACTGAAGCTTTCTTT. The chain couples TRBV2 to TRBJ1-1; D is undetermined. V lost 3 bases and J 2 bases, leaving 10 bases between the germline ends. The germline gives CDR1 SNHLY, CDR2 FYNNEI. The CDR3 consists of 14 residues.

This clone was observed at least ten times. CDR3 nucleotides: TGTGCCAGCAGTTTATTGGGGGAGGGCTACAATGAGCAGTTCTTC. Amino acids: CASSLLGEGYNEQFF. The chain carries TRBV28 and TRBJ2-1; 7 positions match TRBD2. The CDR3 extends over 15 amino acids. The V segment lost 1 base and the J segment 3 bases; nucleotides outside the gene matches: 3. CDR1 MDHEN and CDR2 SYDVKM come from the germline V gene.

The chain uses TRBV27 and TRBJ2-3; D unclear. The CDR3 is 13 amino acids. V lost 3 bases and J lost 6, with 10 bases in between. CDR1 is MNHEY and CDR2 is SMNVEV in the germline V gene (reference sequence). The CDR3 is CASSLTPFDTQYF. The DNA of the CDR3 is TGTGCCAGCAGTTTGACACCGTTCGATACGCAGTATTTT.

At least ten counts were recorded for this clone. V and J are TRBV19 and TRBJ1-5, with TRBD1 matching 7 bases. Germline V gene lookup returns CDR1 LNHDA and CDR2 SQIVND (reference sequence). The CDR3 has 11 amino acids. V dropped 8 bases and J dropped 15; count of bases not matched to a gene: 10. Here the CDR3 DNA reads TGTGCCAGTGGCCGACAGGGTTCCCCGCATTTT. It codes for CASGRQGSPHF.

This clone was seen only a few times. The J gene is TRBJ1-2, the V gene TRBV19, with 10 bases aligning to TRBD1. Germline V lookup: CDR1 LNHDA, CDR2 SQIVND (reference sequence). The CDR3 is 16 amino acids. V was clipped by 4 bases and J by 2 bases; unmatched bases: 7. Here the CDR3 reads CASSTMTGQGNYGYTF. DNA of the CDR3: TGTGCCAGTAGTACCATGACGGGACAGGGGAACTATGGCTACACCTTC.

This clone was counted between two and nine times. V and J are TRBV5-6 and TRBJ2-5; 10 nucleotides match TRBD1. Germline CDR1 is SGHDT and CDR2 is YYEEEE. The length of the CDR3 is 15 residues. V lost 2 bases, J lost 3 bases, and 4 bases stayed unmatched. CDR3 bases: TGTGCCAGCAGCTTCGGGACAGGGGCGGAAGAGACCCAGTACTTC. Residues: CASSFGTGAEETQYF.

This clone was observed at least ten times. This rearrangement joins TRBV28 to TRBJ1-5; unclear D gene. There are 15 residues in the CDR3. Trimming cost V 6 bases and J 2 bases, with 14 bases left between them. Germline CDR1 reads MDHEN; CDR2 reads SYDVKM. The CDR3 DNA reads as TGTGCCAGCAGACCGGAAGGAGTTGGCAATCAGCCCCAGCATTTT. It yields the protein CASRPEGVGNQPQHF.

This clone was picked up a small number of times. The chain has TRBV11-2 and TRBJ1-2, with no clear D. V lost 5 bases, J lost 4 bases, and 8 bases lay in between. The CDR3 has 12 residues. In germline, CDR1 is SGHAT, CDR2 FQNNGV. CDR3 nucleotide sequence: TGTGCCAGCAGCGCCACGGGCTATGGCTACACCTTC. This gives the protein CASSATGYGYTF.

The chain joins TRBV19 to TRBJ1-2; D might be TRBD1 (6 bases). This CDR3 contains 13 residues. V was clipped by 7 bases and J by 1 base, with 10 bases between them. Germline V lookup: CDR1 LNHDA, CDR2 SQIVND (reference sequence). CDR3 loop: CASTWTDNYGYTF. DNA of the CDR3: TGTGCCAGTACCTGGACAGATAACTATGGCTACACCTTC.